The present TCR beta chain was sequenced within a study of OX40 agonist ivuxolimab in advanced cancers. About the study as a whole: The costimulatory receptor OX40 (CD134) was targeted by ivuxolimab, a fully human IgG2 agonistic monoclonal antibody. The point of sequencing TCRbeta in the periphery was to test whether ivuxolimab changed TCR sequence diversity and drove clonal T-cell expansion. Of the 50 to 55 dose-escalation patients, hepatocellular carcinoma was present in 19, melanoma in some 15, renal cell carcinoma in 9 and head and neck cancer in 9. A male proportion of 70% to 90% and a mean age of around 60 years, ranging from 23 to 79, were recorded for the dose-escalation cohort. Partial responses occurred in three dose-escalation patients: two with cutaneous melanoma and one with hepatocellular carcinoma. Patients were allowed to have had prior anti-PD-1, anti-PD-L1 or anti-CTLA-4 therapy, and more than 35% of the dose-escalation patients had been treated with checkpoint inhibitors. The monotherapy dose-escalation portion (N of about 50 patients) of the phase I ivuxolimab trial is reported in the paper. Intravenous ivuxolimab was administered to patients every 2 weeks at six dose levels: 0.01, 0.1, 0.3, 1.5, 3 and 10 mg/kg. On the study overall, not on this receptor specifically: Clonal expansion of both CD4+ and CD8+ blood T cells was observed from baseline to week 6 at doses 0.1 to 3.0 mg/kg. After ivuxolimab, CD8+ T cells had more expanded clones than CD4+ T cells on average. Low levels of normalized T-cell clonal expansion were also shown by some nonresponding patients. Partial responders in the 0.1-3.0 mg/kg groups had among the lowest normalized peripheral clonal expansion, especially among CD8+ T cells. The antigen specificity of the clonally expanded peripheral T cells was not determined.

From V the trimming removes 6 bases and from J it removes 5 bases, while the gene matches leave 5 bases of the junction unaccounted for. Looking up the germline V gene yields CDR1 KGHSH and CDR2 LQKENI. The CDR3, cysteine through phenylalanine, is 13 amino acids long. The sequence is cut down to CDR3 DNA, 39 bases in frame from base 1. The trial excluded patients who had a history of autoimmune disease or who were on systemic immunosuppression. Peripheral blood for TCR sequencing was collected from all dose cohorts at baseline, on cycle 4 day 1, and on cycle 7 day 1. The samples were drawn from a first-in-human, open-label, multicenter phase I dose-escalation trial of ivuxolimab. Adults with locally advanced or metastatic melanoma, renal cell carcinoma, hepatocellular carcinoma or head and neck squamous cell carcinoma were enrolled in the trial. Before TCR sequencing, CD4+ T cells and CD8+ T cells were sorted from peripheral blood as separate populations.

Of note for this clone: Its antigen target is currently unknown. There are no base qualities to consult, and no much larger clone falls within one base.

For sequencing of the TCRbeta CDR3 region, genomic DNA was extracted from the sorted cells. The immunoSEQ Assay was used for sequencing of TCRbeta CDR3 regions. In TCRdb, the immuneACCESS table is reduced to in-frame sequences with V and J assigned. These tables do not hold every clone; where another copy was compared, an unresolved V gene accounts for under half, and the others remain unexplained. The sample profile shows roughly 73,000 clones; 80% to 90% of them were found once. Under 1.2% of the sample is held by the ten biggest clonotypes. The TCR comes from an adult with an advanced solid tumor such as melanoma, head and neck, liver or kidney cancer. This material consisted of CD4+ or CD8+ T cells sorted from blood, taken in a trial of the OX40 agonist ivuxolimab. The chain uses TRBV18 and TRBJ1-2; a stretch of 8 junction bases matches TRBD1. The sequence in DNA is TGTGCCAGCTCGCCCGACAGGGGATATGGCTACACCTTC. Its coded protein is CASSPDRGYGYTF.